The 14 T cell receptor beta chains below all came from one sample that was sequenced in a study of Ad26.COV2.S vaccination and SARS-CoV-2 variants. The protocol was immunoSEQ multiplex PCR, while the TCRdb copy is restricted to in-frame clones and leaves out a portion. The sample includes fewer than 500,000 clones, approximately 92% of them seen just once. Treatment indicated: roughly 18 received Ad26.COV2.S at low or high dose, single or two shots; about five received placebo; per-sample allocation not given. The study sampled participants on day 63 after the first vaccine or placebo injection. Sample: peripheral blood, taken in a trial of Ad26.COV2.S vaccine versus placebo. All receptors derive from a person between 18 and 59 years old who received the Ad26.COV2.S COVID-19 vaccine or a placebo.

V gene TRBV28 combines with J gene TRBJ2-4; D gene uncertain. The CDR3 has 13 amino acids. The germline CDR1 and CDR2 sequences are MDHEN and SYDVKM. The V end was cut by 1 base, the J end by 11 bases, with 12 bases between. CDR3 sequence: CASSLLNSGFQYF. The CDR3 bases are TGTGCCAGCAGTTTATTGAACTCAGGATTTCAGTACTTC.

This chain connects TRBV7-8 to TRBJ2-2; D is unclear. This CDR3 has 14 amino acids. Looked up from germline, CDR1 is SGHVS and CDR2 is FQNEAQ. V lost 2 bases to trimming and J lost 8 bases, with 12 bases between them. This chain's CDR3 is CASSLILEKGELFF. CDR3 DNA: TGTGCCAGCAGCTTAATCTTGGAGAAAGGGGAGCTGTTTTTT.

CDR3 in amino acids: CASSHSSFYEQYF. The CDR3 bases are TGTGCCAGCAGCCACAGCAGTTTCTACGAGCAGTACTTC. The chain has TRBV5-6 and TRBJ2-7; no clear D. Per germline, CDR1 SGHDT and CDR2 YYEEEE. Deletions cut 4 bases from V and 3 bases from J, with 11 bases between. The CDR3 covers 13 residues. Full variable domain (rest looked up from reference TRBV5-6 and TRBJ2-7): DAGVTQSPTHLIKTRGQQVTLRCSPKSGHDTVSWYQQALGQGPQFIFQYYEEEERQRGNFPDRFSGHQFPNYSSELNVNALLLGDSALYLCASSHSSFYEQYFGPGTRLTVT.

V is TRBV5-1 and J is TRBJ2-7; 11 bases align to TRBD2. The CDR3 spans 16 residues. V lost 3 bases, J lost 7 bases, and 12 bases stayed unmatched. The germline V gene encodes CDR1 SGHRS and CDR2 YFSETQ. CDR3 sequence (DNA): TGCGCCAGCAGCTCGGGACTAGCGGTCCAAGCCGGGGAGCAGTACTTC. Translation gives CASSSGLAVQAGEQYF. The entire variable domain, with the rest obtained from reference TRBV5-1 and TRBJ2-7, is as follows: KAGVTQTPRYLIKTRGQQVTLSCSPISGHRSVSWYQQTPGQGLQFLFEYFSETQRNKGNFPGRFSGRQFSNSRSEMNVSTLELGDSALYLCASSSGLAVQAGEQYFGPGTRLTVT.

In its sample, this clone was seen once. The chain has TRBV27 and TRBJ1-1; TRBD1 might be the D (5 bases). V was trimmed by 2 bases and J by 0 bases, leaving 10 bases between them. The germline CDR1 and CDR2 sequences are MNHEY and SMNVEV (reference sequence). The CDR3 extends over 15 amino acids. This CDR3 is CASSLGGRLNTEAFF. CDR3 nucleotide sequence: TGTGCCAGCAGTTTAGGGGGACGGCTGAACACTGAAGCTTTCTTT.

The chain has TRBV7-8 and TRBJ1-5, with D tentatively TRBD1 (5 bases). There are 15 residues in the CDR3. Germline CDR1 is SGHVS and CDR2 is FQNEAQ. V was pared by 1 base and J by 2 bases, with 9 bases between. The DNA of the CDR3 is TGTGCCAGCAGCTTAGGGGCACAGGGCAATCAGCCCCAGCATTTT. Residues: CASSLGAQGNQPQHF.

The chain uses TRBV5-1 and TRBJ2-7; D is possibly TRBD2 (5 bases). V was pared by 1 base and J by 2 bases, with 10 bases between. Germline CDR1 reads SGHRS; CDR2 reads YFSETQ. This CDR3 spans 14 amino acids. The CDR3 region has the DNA TGCGCCAGCAGCTTGAAAGCGGAGCCCTACGAGCAGTACTTC. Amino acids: CASSLKAEPYEQYF.

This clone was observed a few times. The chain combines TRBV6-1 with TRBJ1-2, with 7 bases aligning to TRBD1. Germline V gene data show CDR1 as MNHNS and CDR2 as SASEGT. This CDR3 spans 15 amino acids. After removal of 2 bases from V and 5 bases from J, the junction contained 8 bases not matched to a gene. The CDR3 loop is CASSEIGTDNYGYTF. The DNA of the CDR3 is TGTGCCAGCAGTGAAATAGGGACAGATAATTATGGCTACACCTTC.

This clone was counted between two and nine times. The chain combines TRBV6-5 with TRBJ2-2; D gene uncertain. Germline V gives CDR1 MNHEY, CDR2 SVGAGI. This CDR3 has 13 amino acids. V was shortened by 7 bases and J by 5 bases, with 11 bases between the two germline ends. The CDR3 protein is CASTSPITGELFF. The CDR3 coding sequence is TGTGCCAGCACTTCCCCAATTACCGGGGAGCTGTTTTTT.

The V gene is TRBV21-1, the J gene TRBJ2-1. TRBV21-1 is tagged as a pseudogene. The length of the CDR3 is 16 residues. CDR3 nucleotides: TGTGCCAGCAGCAAAGACCCAGGGAACGGGATCAATGAGCAGTTCTTC. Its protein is CASSKDPGNGINEQFF.

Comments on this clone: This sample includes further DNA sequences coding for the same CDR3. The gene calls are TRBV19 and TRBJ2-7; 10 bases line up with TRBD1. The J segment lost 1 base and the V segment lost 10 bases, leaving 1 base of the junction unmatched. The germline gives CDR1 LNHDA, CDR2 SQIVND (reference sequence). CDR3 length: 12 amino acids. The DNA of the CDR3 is TGTGCCACGGGACAGGGGTCCTACGAGCAGTACTTC. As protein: CATGQGSYEQYF.

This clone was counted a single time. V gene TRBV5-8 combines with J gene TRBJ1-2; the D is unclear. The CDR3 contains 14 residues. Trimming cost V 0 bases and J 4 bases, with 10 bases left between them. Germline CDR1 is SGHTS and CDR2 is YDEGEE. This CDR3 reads CASSLVMGFYGYTF. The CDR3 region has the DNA TGTGCCAGCAGCTTGGTTATGGGGTTCTATGGCTACACCTTC.

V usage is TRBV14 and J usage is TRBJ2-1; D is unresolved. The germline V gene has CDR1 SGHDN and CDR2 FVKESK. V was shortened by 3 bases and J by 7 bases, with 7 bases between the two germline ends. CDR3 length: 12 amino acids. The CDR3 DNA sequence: TGTGCCAGCAGCCATGGGCCAAATGAGCAGTTCTTC. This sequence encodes CASSHGPNEQFF. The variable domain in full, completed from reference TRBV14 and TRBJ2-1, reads EAGVTQFPSHSVIEKGQTVTLRCDPISGHDNLYWYRRVMGKEIKFLLHFVKESKQDESGMPNNRFLAERTGGTYSTLKVQPAELEDSGVYFCASSHGPNEQFFGPGTRLTVL.

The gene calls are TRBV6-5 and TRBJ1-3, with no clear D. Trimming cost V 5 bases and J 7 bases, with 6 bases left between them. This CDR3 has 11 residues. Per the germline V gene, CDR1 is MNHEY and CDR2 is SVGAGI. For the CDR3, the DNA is TGTGCCAGCAGTATGGGTAACACCATATATTTT. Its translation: CASSMGNTIYF.